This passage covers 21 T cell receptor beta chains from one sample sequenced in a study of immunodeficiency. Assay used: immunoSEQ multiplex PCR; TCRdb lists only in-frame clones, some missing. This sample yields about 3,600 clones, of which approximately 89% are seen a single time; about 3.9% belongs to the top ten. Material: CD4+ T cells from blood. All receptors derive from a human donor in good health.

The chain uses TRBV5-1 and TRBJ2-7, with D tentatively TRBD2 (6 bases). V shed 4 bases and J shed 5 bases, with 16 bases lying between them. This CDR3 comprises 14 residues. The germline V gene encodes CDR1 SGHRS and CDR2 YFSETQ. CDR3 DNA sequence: TGCGCCAGCAGCCTAGGTCCAGCTAGCGACGAGCAGTACTTC. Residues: CASSLGPASDEQYF.

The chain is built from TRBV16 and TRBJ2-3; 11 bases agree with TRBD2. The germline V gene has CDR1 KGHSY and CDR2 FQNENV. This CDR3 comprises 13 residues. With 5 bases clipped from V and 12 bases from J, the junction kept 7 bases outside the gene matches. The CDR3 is CASSEIAGGPQYF. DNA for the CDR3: TGTGCCAGCAGCGAGATAGCGGGAGGGCCTCAGTATTTT.

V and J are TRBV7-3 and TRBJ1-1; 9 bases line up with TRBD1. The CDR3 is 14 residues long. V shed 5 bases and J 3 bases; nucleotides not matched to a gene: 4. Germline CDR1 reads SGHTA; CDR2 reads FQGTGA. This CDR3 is CASSQGQGHTEAFF. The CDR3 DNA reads TGTGCCAGCAGCCAGGGACAGGGCCACACTGAAGCTTTCTTT.

The CDR3 sequence: CASSSTSGASYEQYF. The CDR3 DNA is TGTGCCAGTAGTTCGACTAGTGGGGCCTCCTACGAGCAGTACTTC. The chain uses TRBV19 and TRBJ2-7; perhaps TRBD2 as D (6 bases). Trimming removed 5 bases at V and 0 bases at J, with 14 bases between. This CDR3 has 15 residues. Looked up from germline, CDR1 is LNHDA and CDR2 is SQIVND (reference sequence).

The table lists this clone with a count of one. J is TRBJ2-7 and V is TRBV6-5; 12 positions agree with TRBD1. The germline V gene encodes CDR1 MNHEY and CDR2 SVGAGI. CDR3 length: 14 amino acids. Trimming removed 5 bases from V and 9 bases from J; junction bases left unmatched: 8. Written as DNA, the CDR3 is TGTGCCAGCAGTCAATGGGACAGGGGGCGCGTGCAGTACTTC. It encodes CASSQWDRGRVQYF.

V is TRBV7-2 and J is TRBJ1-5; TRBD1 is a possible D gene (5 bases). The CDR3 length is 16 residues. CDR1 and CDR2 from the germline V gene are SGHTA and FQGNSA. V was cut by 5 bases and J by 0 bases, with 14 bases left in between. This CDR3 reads CASSPGHRYSNQPQHF. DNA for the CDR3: TGTGCCAGCAGCCCAGGACACCGCTATAGCAATCAGCCCCAGCATTTT.

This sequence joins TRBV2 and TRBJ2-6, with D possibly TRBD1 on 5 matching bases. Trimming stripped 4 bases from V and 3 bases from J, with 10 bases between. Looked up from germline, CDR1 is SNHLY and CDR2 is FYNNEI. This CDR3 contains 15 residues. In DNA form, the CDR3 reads TGTGCCAGCAGTGTTGGGGCTAGTGGGGCCAACGTCCTGACTTTC. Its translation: CASSVGASGANVLTF.

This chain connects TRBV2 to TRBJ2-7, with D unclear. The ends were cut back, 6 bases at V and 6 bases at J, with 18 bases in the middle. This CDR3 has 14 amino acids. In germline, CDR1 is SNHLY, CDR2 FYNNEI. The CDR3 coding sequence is TGTGCCAGCAGCCCTGACAAGGTACGCGGCGAGCAGTACTTC. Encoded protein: CASSPDKVRGEQYF.

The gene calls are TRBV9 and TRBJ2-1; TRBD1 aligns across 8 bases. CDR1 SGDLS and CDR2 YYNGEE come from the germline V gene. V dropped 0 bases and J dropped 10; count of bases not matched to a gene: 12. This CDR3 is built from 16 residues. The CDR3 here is CASSVEGTGRSVEQFF. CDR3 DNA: TGTGCCAGCAGCGTAGAAGGGACAGGTCGATCGGTGGAGCAGTTCTTC.

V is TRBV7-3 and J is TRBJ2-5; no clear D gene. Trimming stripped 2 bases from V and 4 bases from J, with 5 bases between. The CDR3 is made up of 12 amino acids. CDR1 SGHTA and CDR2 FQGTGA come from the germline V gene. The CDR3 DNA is TGTGCCAGCAGCTTATTGGGAGAGACCCAGTACTTC. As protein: CASSLLGETQYF.

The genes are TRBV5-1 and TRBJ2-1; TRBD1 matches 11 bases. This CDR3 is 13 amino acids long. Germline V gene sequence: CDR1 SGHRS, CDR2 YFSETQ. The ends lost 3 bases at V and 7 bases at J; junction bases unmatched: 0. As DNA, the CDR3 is TGCGCCAGCAGCTGGGACAGGGGGAATGAGCAGTTCTTC. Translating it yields CASSWDRGNEQFF.

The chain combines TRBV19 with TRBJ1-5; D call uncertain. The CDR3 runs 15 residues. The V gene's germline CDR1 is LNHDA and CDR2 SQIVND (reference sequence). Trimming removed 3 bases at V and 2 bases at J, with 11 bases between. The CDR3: CASSIRPSGNQPQHF. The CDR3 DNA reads TGTGCCAGTAGTATCCGACCTAGCGGCAATCAGCCCCAGCATTTT.

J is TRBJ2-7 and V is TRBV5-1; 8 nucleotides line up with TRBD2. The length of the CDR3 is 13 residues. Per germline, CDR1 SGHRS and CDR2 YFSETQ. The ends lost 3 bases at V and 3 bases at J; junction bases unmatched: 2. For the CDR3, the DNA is TGCGCCAGCAGCTCCCGGGGGGGCTACGAGCAGTACTTC. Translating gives CASSSRGGYEQYF. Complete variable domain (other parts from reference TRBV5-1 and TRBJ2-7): KAGVTQTPRYLIKTRGQQVTLSCSPISGHRSVSWYQQTPGQGLQFLFEYFSETQRNKGNFPGRFSGRQFSNSRSEMNVSTLELGDSALYLCASSSRGGYEQYFGPGTRLTVT.

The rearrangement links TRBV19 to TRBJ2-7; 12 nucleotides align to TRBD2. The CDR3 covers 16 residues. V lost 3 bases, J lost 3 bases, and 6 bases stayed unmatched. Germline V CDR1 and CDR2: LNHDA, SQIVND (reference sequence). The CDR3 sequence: CASSIGRLAGVYEQYF. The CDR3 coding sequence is TGTGCCAGTAGTATCGGGAGACTAGCGGGAGTCTACGAGCAGTACTTC.

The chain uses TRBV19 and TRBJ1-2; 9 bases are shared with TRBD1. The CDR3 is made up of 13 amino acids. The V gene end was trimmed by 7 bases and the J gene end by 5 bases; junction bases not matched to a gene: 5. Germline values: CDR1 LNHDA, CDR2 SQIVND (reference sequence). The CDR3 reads CASTPDRGYGYTF. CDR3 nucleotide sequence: TGTGCCAGTACTCCGGACAGGGGTTATGGCTACACCTTC. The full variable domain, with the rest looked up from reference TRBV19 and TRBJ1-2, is DGGITQSPKYLFRKEGQNVTLSCEQNLNHDAMYWYRQDPGQGLRLIYYSQIVNDFQKGDIAEGYSVSREKKESFPLTVTSAQKNPTAFYLCASTPDRGYGYTFGSGTRLTVV.

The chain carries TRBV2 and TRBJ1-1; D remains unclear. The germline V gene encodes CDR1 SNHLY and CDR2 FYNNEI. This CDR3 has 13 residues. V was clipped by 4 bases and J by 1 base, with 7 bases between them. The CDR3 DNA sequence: TGTGCCAGCAGTGCCCGAGGGAACACTGAAGCTTTCTTT. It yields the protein CASSARGNTEAFF.

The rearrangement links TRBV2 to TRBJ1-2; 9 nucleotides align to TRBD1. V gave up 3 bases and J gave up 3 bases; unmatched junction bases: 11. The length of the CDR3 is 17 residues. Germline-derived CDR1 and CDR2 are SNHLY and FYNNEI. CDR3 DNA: TGTGCCAGCAGTGAGTCGGCTACAGGGGGCGCGTACTATGGCTACACCTTC. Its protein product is CASSESATGGAYYGYTF.

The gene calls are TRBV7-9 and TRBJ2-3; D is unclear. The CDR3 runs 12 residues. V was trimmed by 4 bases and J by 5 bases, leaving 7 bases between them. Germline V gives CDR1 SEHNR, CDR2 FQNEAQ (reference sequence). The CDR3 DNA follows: TGTGCCAGCAGCTCCAGTCTAGATACGCAGTATTTT. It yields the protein CASSSSLDTQYF.

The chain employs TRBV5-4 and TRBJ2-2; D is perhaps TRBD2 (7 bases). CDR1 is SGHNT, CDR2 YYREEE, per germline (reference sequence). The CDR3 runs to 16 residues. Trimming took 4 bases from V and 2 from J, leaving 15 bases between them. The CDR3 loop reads CASSPGGLKNTGELFF. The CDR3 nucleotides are TGTGCCAGCAGCCCCGGGGGGCTAAAAAACACCGGGGAGCTGTTTTTT.

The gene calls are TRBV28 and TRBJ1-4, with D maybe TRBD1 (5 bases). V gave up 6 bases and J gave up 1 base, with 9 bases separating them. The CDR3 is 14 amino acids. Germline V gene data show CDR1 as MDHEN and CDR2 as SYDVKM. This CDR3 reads CASSPGITNEKLFF. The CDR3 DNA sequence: TGTGCCAGCAGCCCAGGGATAACTAATGAAAAACTGTTTTTT.

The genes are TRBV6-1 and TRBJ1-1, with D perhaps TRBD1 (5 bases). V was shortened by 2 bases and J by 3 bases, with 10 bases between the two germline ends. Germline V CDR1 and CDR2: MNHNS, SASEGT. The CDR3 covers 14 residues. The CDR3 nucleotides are TGTGCCAGCAGTGAATACACGGGGGACACTGAAGCTTTCTTT. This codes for CASSEYTGDTEAFF.